These T cell receptor beta chains were read from a single sample in a study of T cells in Graves' hyperthyroidism and ophthalmopathy. One entry per CDR3 protein results from TCRdb running MiXCR on the multiplex PCR reads. The sample consists of hundreds of thousands of distinct CDR3 sequences, around a quarter of them appearing once. Source material: blood. The source is a woman aged 30 to 39 with Graves' ophthalmopathy. The CDR3 runs from the conserved cysteine through the conserved F or W. Each record gives: V gene, D gene, clone size, J gene, CDR3 protein, CDR3 DNA. D genes are given only for firm matches. The size of a clone is reported for some rows only, either as once, few or many, or as a class for expanded clones.

TRBV5-8	NA	NA	TRBJ2-2	CASSLTTANTGELFF	TGTGCCAGCAGCTTGACGACAGCGAACACCGGGGAGCTGTTTTTT
TRBV2	NA	NA	TRBJ2-6	CASSETRTAGANVLTF	TGTGCCAGCAGTGAAACCAGAACGGCGGGGGCCAACGTCCTGACTTTC
TRBV5-1	NA	many	TRBJ1-2	CASSEMTGGYTF	TGCGCCAGCAGCGAGATGACAGGCGGCTACACCTTC
TRBV10-3	TRBD1	many	TRBJ1-1	CAISEGGQAITEAFF	TGTGCCATCAGTGAGGGGGGACAGGCAATCACTGAAGCTTTCTTT
TRBV11-2	TRBD2	NA	TRBJ2-2	CASSPTSGVRNTGELFF	TGTGCCAGCAGCCCGACTAGCGGGGTTCGGAACACCGGGGAGCTGTTTTTT
TRBV10-1	NA	few	TRBJ1-2	CASSGPPGDYGYTF	TGCGCCAGCAGCGGGCCCCCGGGGGACTATGGCTACACCTTC
TRBV4-1	NA	NA	TRBJ2-5	CASSQVGRAEGETQYF	TGCGCCAGCAGCCAAGTAGGGCGGGCGGAGGGAGAGACCCAGTACTTC
TRBV20-1	TRBD1	few	TRBJ2-3	CSAHPGQGVKQYF	TGCAGTGCCCACCCCGGACAGGGCGTAAAGCAGTATTTT
TRBV6-4	TRBD1	NA	TRBJ1-6	CASSESTGVYINSPLHF	TGTGCCAGCAGTGAATCGACAGGGGTATATATTAATTCACCCCTCCACTTT
TRBV4-1	NA	many	TRBJ1-5	CASSQDRAASNQPQHF	TGCGCCAGCAGCCAAGATCGGGCGGCAAGCAATCAGCCCCAGCATTTT
TRBV20-1	NA	many	TRBJ2-7	CSASGAESSYEQYF	TGCAGTGCTAGCGGTGCGGAGAGCTCCTACGAGCAGTACTTC
TRBV6-1	NA	NA	TRBJ1-6	CASSPLTVGTYSPLHF	TGTGCCAGCAGCCCCTTGACAGTCGGCACCTATTCACCCCTCCACTTT
TRBV5-1	TRBD2	many	TRBJ2-5	CASSFTGTSSQETQYF	TGCGCCAGCAGCTTTACCGGGACTAGCTCCCAAGAGACCCAGTACTTC
TRBV20-1	NA	many	TRBJ1-5	CSVYTGPNQPQHF	TGCAGTGTGTATACAGGTCCCAATCAGCCCCAGCATTTT
TRBV19	TRBD1	many	TRBJ2-7	CASSPDGQGFGYYEQYF	TGTGCCAGTAGTCCGGACGGACAGGGCTTTGGGTACTACGAGCAGTACTTC
TRBV27	TRBD1	NA	TRBJ2-7	CASSPRQGQLF	TGTGCCAGCAGTCCACGACAGGGCCAACTGTTC
TRBV4-1	NA	NA	TRBJ1-2	CASSRGGGMANDYGYTF	TGCGCCAGCAGCCGAGGAGGGGGGATGGCAAACGACTATGGCTACACCTTC
TRBV2	NA	many	TRBJ1-1	CASSRDDTEAFF	TGTGCCAGCAGCCGGGACGACACTGAAGCTTTCTTT
TRBV20-1	TRBD1	many	TRBJ2-5	CSARTSPGQGAGGETQYF	TGCAGTGCTAGGACCTCACCGGGACAGGGGGCGGGAGGAGAGACCCAGTACTTC
TRBV7-8	TRBD2	many	TRBJ2-7	CASSLRVAGEYEQYF	TGTGCCAGCAGCTTAAGAGTAGCGGGGGAGTACGAGCAGTACTTC
TRBV7-3	NA	NA	TRBJ2-2	CASSSQGGELFF	TGTGCCAGCAGCTCCCAGGGCGGGGAGCTGTTTTTT
TRBV5-1	TRBD2	few	TRBJ2-5	CASSFRLAGGQETQYF	TGCGCCAGCAGCTTCAGACTAGCGGGGGGCCAAGAGACCCAGTACTTC
TRBV20-1	TRBD1	NA	TRBJ1-2	CSARDAPEDRGFRGYTF	TGCAGTGCTAGAGATGCTCCCGAGGACAGGGGATTTCGTGGCTACACCTTC
TRBV7-2	TRBD2	many	TRBJ2-5	CASSPRTSGRQQTQYF	TGTGCCAGCAGCCCCCGGACTAGCGGACGGCAACAGACCCAGTACTTC
TRBV20-1	NA	NA	TRBJ2-7	CSANPRQRSYEQYF	TGCAGTGCTAACCCGCGACAGCGCAGCTACGAGCAGTACTTC
TRBV7-2	NA	many	TRBJ1-1	CASSPHDRRSEAFF	TGTGCCAGCAGCCCACACGACAGGCGGAGTGAAGCTTTCTTT
TRBV5-1	TRBD2	many	TRBJ2-7	CASSWTSGYSYEQYF	TGCGCCAGCAGCTGGACTAGCGGATACTCCTACGAGCAGTACTTC
TRBV27	TRBD1	many	TRBJ2-7	CASSSGQALYEQYF	TGTGCCAGCAGTTCGGGACAGGCCTTGTACGAGCAGTACTTC
TRBV29-1	NA	many	TRBJ1-2	CSVVSGFYGYTF	TGCAGCGTTGTAAGCGGCTTCTATGGCTACACCTTC
TRBV27	TRBD1	many	TRBJ2-7	CASSAGTALYEQYF	TGTGCCAGCAGTGCCGGGACAGCACTCTACGAGCAGTACTTC
TRBV7-3	NA	few	TRBJ2-5	CASSFVARKETQYF	TGTGCCAGCAGCTTTGTCGCCCGGAAAGAGACCCAGTACTTC
TRBV13	TRBD1	NA	TRBJ1-2	CASSMGQGARYTF	TGTGCCAGCAGCATGGGACAGGGGGCGCGTTACACCTTC
TRBV6-5	TRBD1	many	TRBJ1-5	CASSYSQGSNQPQHF	TGTGCCAGCAGTTACTCACAGGGGAGCAATCAGCCCCAGCATTTT
TRBV25-1	TRBD2	NA	TRBJ2-5	CASSRRTSGTLEETQYF	TGTGCCAGCAGTCGCCGGACTAGCGGAACTTTAGAAGAGACCCAGTACTTC
TRBV6-5	NA	NA	TRBJ2-5	CASSSRDSNMETQYF	TGTGCCAGCAGTTCCCGGGACTCCAATATGGAGACCCAGTACTTC
TRBV27	NA	many	TRBJ1-4	CASSLTGTTNEKLFF	TGTGCCAGCAGTCTCACAGGGACTACTAATGAAAAACTGTTTTTT
TRBV6-5	NA	NA	TRBJ1-1	CASSYSEPAFF	TGTGCCAGCAGTTACTCGGAGCCGGCTTTCTTT
TRBV20-1	NA	many	TRBJ2-7	CSARDQRGLGEQYF	TGCAGTGCTAGAGATCAAAGAGGGTTGGGGGAGCAGTACTTC